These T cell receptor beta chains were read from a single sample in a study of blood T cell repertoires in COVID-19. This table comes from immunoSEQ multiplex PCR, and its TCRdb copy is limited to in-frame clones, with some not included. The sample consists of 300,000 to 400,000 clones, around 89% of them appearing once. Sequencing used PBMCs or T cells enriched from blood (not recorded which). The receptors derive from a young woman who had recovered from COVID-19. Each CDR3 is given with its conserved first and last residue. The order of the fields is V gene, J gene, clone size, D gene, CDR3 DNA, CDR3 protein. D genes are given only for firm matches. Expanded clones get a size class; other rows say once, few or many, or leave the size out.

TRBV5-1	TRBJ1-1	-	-	TGCGCCAGCAGAGGGGGAGTGAACACTGAAGCTTTCTTT	CASRGGVNTEAFF
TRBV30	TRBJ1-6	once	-	TGTGCCTGGAGTGGAGGGAGTTCACCCCTCCACTTT	CAWSGGSSPLHF
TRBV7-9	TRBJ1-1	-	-	TGTGCCAGCAGCCCGCACCCGGACACTGAAGCTTTCTTT	CASSPHPDTEAFF
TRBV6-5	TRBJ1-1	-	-	TGTGCCAGCAGTCGCGCCGGAGAGAACACTGAAGCTTTCTTT	CASSRAGENTEAFF
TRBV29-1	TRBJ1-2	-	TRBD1	TGCAGCGTTGTTGGCAGGGGGCAAAACTATGGCTACACCTTC	CSVVGRGQNYGYTF
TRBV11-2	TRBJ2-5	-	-	TGTGCCAGCAGCTTAGTCGGCGGTACCCAAGAGACCCAGTACTTC	CASSLVGGTQETQYF
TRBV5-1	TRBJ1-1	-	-	TGCGCCAGCAGCTCAACAGGGCTGACTGAAGCTTTCTTT	CASSSTGLTEAFF
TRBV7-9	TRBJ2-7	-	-	TGTGCCAGCAGCTTAGTTCAGGGACACAAGTACGAGCAGTACTTC	CASSLVQGHKYEQYF
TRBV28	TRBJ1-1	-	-	TGTGCCAGCAGTTCCCGACAGTGGGTGTCTTTCTTT	CASSSRQWVSFF
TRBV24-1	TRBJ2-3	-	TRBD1	TGTGCCACCAGTGAAACAGGGGGTGAGCGCACAGATACGCAGTATTTT	CATSETGGERTDTQYF
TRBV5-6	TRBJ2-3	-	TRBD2	TGTGCCAGCAGCTTGGTCTCCGGACTAGCTACAGATACGCAGTATTTT	CASSLVSGLATDTQYF
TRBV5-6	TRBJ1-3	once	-	TGTGCCAGCAGCTTGGAAGGGGGTGGAAACACCATATATTTT	CASSLEGGGNTIYF
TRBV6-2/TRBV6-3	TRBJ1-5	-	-	TGTGCCAGCAGTTACTCCGGGCAGCCCCAGCATTTT	CASSYSGQPQHF
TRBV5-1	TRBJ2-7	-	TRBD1	TGCGCCAGCAGCTTGCCGGGACAGGGGTTTCTCGCCGAGCAGTACTTC	CASSLPGQGFLAEQYF
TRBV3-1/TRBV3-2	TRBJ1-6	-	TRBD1	TGTGCCAGCAGCCAAGATGATACAGGGGGTCGTTCACCCCTCCACTTT	CASSQDDTGGRSPLHF
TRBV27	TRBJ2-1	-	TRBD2	TGTGCCAGCAGTTCTCAATCCGGGACTAGCGGGGGGACCTACAATGAGCAGTTCTTC	CASSSQSGTSGGTYNEQFF
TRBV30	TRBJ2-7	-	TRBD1	TGTGCCTGGAGGAGGGACAGGGGGCCTTACGAGCAGTACTTC	CAWRRDRGPYEQYF
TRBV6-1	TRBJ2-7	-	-	TGTGCCAGCAGTGAAATGACAGAAATCCGGCGATTC	CASSEMTEIRRF
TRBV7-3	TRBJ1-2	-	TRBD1	TGTGCCAGCAGCTCGGGACAGAACTATGGCTACACCTTC	CASSSGQNYGYTF
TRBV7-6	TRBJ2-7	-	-	TGTGCCAGCAGACCCGGCGGAGGGGCCCACGAGCAGTACTTC	CASRPGGGAHEQYF
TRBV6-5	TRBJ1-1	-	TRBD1	TGTGCCAGCAGTTACTCTATGGACAGGGGATTGGAAGCTTTCTTT	CASSYSMDRGLEAFF
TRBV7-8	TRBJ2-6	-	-	TGTGCCAGCAGCCGAGGGCCACAGGAAGACCCTGGGGCCAACGTCCTGACTTTC	CASSRGPQEDPGANVLTF
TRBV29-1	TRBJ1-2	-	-	TGCAGCGTTGAATTGGCACAGGGTAACTATGGCTACACCTTC	CSVELAQGNYGYTF
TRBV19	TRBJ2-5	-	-	TGTGCCAGTAGTATGGCCGCAGGGGCCCCAGCGGCCCAGTACTTC	CASSMAAGAPAAQYF
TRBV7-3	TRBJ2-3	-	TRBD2	TGTGCCAGCAGCTTAATAGCGGGAGACACAGATACGCAGTATTTT	CASSLIAGDTDTQYF
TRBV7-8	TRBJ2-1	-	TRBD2	TGTGCCAGCAGCCAAGAGCCGGGACTAGATTCCCTTAGGTATGAGCAGTTCTTC	CASSQEPGLDSLRYEQFF
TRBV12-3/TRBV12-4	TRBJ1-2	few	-	TGTGCCAGCAGTACAGGGTTTAACTATGGCTACACCTTC	CASSTGFNYGYTF
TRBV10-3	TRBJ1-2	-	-	TGTGCCATCGGCGGCCTTGGAACTATGGGTGGCTACACCTTC	CAIGGLGTMGGYTF
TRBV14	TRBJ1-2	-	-	TGTGCCAGCAGCCAAGCACAGGAGTCCTATGGCTACACCTTC	CASSQAQESYGYTF
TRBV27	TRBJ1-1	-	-	TGTGCCAGCAGCCTTTGGGGGGACACTGAAGCTTTCTTT	CASSLWGDTEAFF
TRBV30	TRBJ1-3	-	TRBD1	TGTGCCTGGAGGCGACCGGGGACAGGGGTTGGAAACACCATATATTTT	CAWRRPGTGVGNTIYF
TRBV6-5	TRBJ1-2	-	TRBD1	TGTGCCAGCGAACAGGACAGGGGAATCTATGGCTACACCTTC	CASEQDRGIYGYTF
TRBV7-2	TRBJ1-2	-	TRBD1	TGTGCCAGCAGCTTAGAAGTTGGACAGGGGGCGCATGGCTACACCTTC	CASSLEVGQGAHGYTF
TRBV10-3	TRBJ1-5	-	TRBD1	TGTGCCATCAGTGGGAGGACAGGGGGGATAGGTCGCAATCAGCCCCAGCATTTT	CAISGRTGGIGRNQPQHF
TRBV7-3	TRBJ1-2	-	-	TGTGCCAGCAGCTTAGGAGGACTAGCGGGGGGCTATGGCTACACCTTC	CASSLGGLAGGYGYTF
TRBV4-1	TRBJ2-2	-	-	TGCGCCAGCAGCCAAGATCGAGGCGGGGGCGCCGGGGAGCTGTTTTTT	CASSQDRGGGAGELFF
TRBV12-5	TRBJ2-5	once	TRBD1	TGTGCTAGTGTCCGGACAGGGTGGGCTCGAGAGACCCAGTACTTC	CASVRTGWARETQYF
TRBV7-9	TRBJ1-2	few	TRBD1	TGTGCCAGCAGCCCAAACCGACAGGGAAGTCTAGGAGTATATGGCTACACCTTC	CASSPNRQGSLGVYGYTF
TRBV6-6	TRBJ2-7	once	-	TGTGCCAGCTCGGCCGGGGGATCCTACGAGCAGTACTTC	CASSAGGSYEQYF
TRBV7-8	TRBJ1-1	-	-	TGTGCCAGCAGCCCCGATCCGGCAGGAGCTTTCTTT	CASSPDPAGAFF
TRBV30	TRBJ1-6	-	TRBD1	TGTGCCTGGACCGGGACAGGGGCCGAAAATTCACCCCTCCACTTT	CAWTGTGAENSPLHF
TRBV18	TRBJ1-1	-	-	TGTGCCAGCTCGTCTACAGGGCCGACTGAAGCTTTCTTT	CASSSTGPTEAFF
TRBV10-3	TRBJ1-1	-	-	TGTGCCATCAGTGCCCCAGACACTGAAGCTTTCTTT	CAISAPDTEAFF
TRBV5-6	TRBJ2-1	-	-	TGTGCCAGCAGGCCCTCCGGGGACAAATACAATGAGCAGTTCTTC	CASRPSGDKYNEQFF
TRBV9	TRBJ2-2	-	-	TGTGCCAGCAGCGTTATGAACACCGGGGAGCTGTTTTTT	CASSVMNTGELFF
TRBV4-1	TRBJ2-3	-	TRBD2	TGCGCCAGCAGCCAAGGACTAGCGGGGACAGATACGCAGTATTTT	CASSQGLAGTDTQYF
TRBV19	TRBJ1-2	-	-	TGTGCCAGTACCTTCTATCAGGGCCAAGGGCTCACCTTC	CASTFYQGQGLTF
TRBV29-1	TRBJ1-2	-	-	TGCAGCGTTGACCCTCAGGCGATGGGCTACACCTTC	CSVDPQAMGYTF
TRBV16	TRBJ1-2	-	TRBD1	TGTGCCAGCAGCCATCTGGGACAGGGCAACTATGGCTACACCTTC	CASSHLGQGNYGYTF
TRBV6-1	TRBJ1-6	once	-	TGTGCCAGCAGTGAAAGGAGTGAGAATTCACCCCTCCACTTT	CASSERSENSPLHF
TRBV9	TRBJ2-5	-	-	TGTGCCAGCAGCGTGGGGGGATCGAGGGAGACCCAGTACTTC	CASSVGGSRETQYF
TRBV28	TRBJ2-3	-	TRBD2	TGTGCCAGCAGTTTAATGCGGACTAGCGGGTACATGGCAGATACGCAGTATTTT	CASSLMRTSGYMADTQYF
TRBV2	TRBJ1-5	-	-	TGTGCCAGGGACAGCAAATATCAGCCCCAGCATTTT	CARDSKYQPQHF
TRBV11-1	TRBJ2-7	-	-	TGTGCCAGCAGCTTCATAACGGGTAGCTCCTACGAGCAGTACTTC	CASSFITGSSYEQYF
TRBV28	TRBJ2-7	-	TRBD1	TGTGCCAGCAGTTTAGGTCTTGGGACAGGGGGTGGCGAGCAGTACTTC	CASSLGLGTGGGEQYF
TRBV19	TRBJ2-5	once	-	TGTGCCACCTCTGGGTGGGCTCAAGAGACCCAGTACTTC	CATSGWAQETQYF
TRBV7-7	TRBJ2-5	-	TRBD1	TGTGCTAGCAGCTTAGCATTCGGACAGGGTGGAGAGACCCAGTACTTC	CASSLAFGQGGETQYF
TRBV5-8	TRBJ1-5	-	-	TGTGCCAGCCATAAACCGCTTGAGGGTAGCAATCAGCCCCAGCATTTT	CASHKPLEGSNQPQHF
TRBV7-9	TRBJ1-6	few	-	TGTGCCAGCAGCTTAGCGGGGCTCGGCGACGATTCACCCCTCCACTTT	CASSLAGLGDDSPLHF
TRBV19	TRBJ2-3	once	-	TGTGCCAGTAGTATGGCGAGGAGCACAGATACGCAGTATTTT	CASSMARSTDTQYF